One and the same sample provided the 30 T cell receptor beta chains below, sequenced in a study of beta chain features in type 1 diabetes. The study's findings and limits: TCRB CDR3s were moderately but significantly shorter in Type 1 diabetes patients in all four CD4+ subsets.

For these receptors, no antigen is known. Investigators reverse transcribed all isolated RNA, so they sequenced expressed TCRB transcripts. Sequencing was performed with immunoSEQ multiplex PCR; in TCRdb, only in-frame clones are kept and a portion is missing. Counted here are a few hundred thousand clones, 16% occurring once; the ten biggest clones make up about 0.078%. Source material: naive CD4+ T cells from blood. These receptors came from a young man with type 1 diabetes.

This sequence joins TRBV14 and TRBJ2-1; no clear D. Trimming shortened V by 2 bases and J by 7 bases, and 15 bases separated the two germline ends. Germline CDR1 SGHDN, CDR2 FVKESK. The CDR3 runs to 15 residues. For the CDR3, the DNA is TGTGCCAGCAGCCAACGAGTATTAGGAGATAATGAGCAGTTCTTC. Its protein product is CASSQRVLGDNEQFF.

The rearrangement links TRBV7-9 to TRBJ2-1; a possible D gene is TRBD1 (6 bases). In germline, CDR1 is SEHNR, CDR2 FQNEAQ (reference sequence). V dropped 6 bases and J dropped 4 bases, with 22 bases sitting between them. The CDR3 is made up of 17 amino acids. Here the CDR3 reads CASRGIRGSHAYNEQFF. The CDR3 bases are TGTGCCAGCAGGGGAATTAGGGGGTCCCACGCTTACAATGAGCAGTTCTTC.

This clone occurred a few times. This rearrangement joins TRBV18 to TRBJ2-7; TRBD1 agrees at 9 bases. The CDR3 is 15 amino acids. With V trimmed by 0 bases and J by 2 bases, 2 bases remained unmatched. Per the germline V gene, CDR1 is KGHSH and CDR2 is LQKENI. CDR3 DNA sequence: TGTGCCAGCTCACCACCGGGACAGGGAACCTACGAGCAGTACTTC. Its protein product is CASSPPGQGTYEQYF. Full variable domain (outside the CDR3, taken from reference TRBV18 and TRBJ2-7): NAGVMQNPRHLVRRRGQEARLRCSPMKGHSHVYWYRQLPEEGLKFMVYLQKENIIDESGMPKERFSAEFPKEGPSILRIQQVVRGDSAAYFCASSPPGQGTYEQYFGPGTRLTVT.

The J gene is TRBJ1-3, the V gene TRBV7-2; D is uncertain. The germline V gene encodes CDR1 SGHTA and CDR2 FQGNSA. The length of the CDR3 is 12 residues. V shed 6 bases and J shed 5 bases, with 8 bases lying between them. The CDR3 spells CASSAPRNTIYF. CDR3 in DNA: TGTGCCAGCAGTGCGCCTCGAAACACCATATATTTT.

The table lists this clone with a few counts. V gene TRBV29-1 combines with J gene TRBJ2-7; tentative D call: TRBD1 (6 bases). The V end lost 7 bases, the J end lost 1 base, and 17 bases lay between the germline ends. Germline V CDR1 and CDR2: SQVTM, ANQGSEA. The CDR3 consists of 14 residues. This CDR3 reads CSAGSKGQSYEQYF. As DNA, the CDR3 is TGCAGCGCAGGGTCTAAGGGACAATCCTACGAGCAGTACTTC.

This clone has a handful of counts. The chain couples TRBV5-6 to TRBJ2-4; perhaps TRBD2 as D (5 bases). Trimming shortened V by 0 bases and J by 8 bases, and 9 bases separated the two germline ends. CDR3 length equals 13 residues. Germline V gene sequence: CDR1 SGHDT, CDR2 YYEEEE. The DNA of the CDR3 is TGTGCCAGCAGCTTGGCCCCGAGGGACATTCAGTACTTC. Translation gives CASSLAPRDIQYF.

This chain connects TRBV27 to TRBJ1-1, with D maybe TRBD1 (5 bases). V was pared by 5 bases and J by 4 bases, with 17 bases between. CDR1 MNHEY and CDR2 SMNVEV come from the germline V gene (reference sequence). The CDR3 spans 15 residues. The CDR3 protein is CASSGVPGRSTEAFF. The CDR3 DNA reads TGTGCCAGCAGTGGCGTCCCAGGGCGATCCACTGAAGCTTTCTTT.

This clone occurred once. V usage is TRBV23-1 and J usage is TRBJ2-6; TRBD1 matches 10 bases. TRBV23-1 is given ORF status, its function remaining uncertain. This CDR3 region has 17 residues. Trimming took 5 bases from V and 3 from J; bases not matched to a gene: 7. The CDR3 DNA reads TGCGCCAGCAGTAGCAGACAGGGGGCGAATGGGGCCAACGTCCTGACTTTC. The encoded protein is CASSSRQGANGANVLTF.

The genes are TRBV9 and TRBJ2-5; D unresolved. Trimming removed 0 bases from V and 2 bases from J, with 8 bases in between. Germline V gene sequence: CDR1 SGDLS, CDR2 YYNGEE. This CDR3 spans 14 amino acids. CDR3 in amino acids: CASSVEAEQETQYF. As DNA, the CDR3 is TGTGCCAGCAGCGTAGAAGCAGAACAAGAGACCCAGTACTTC.

This chain uses TRBV14 with TRBJ2-1; D call uncertain. Germline CDR1 and CDR2: SGHDN and FVKESK. V lost 6 bases to trimming and J lost 7 bases, with 16 bases between them. This CDR3 has 14 amino acids. The CDR3 DNA reads as TGTGCCAGCAGTCTCCTTTTATTTAGGAATGAGCAGTTCTTC. Protein: CASSLLLFRNEQFF.

This clone came up a few times. The chain links TRBV7-2 to TRBJ2-5; TRBD2 matches 10 bases. Looked up from germline, CDR1 is SGHTA and CDR2 is FQGNSA. The CDR3 loop spans 15 amino acids. V shed 3 bases and J 4 bases; nucleotides not matched to a gene: 5. CDR3 sequence: CASSLWSGRGETQYF. CDR3 bases: TGTGCCAGCAGCTTGTGGAGCGGGAGGGGAGAGACCCAGTACTTC.

Worth noting for this clone: A read error may account for a junction end that differs from germline. V gene TRBV7-9 combines with J gene TRBJ1-2, with D possibly being TRBD1 (5 bases). This CDR3 has 14 amino acids. Germline V gene sequence: CDR1 SEHNR, CDR2 FQNEAQ (reference sequence). The DNA for the CDR3 is TGTGCCAGCAGCTTAGTCGCGGGGCCCGGGGAGGTTGCCTTC. Amino acids: CASSLVAGPGEVAF.

The V call is TRBV9, the J call TRBJ2-7; the match to TRBD2 covers 11 bases. Germline V CDR1 and CDR2: SGDLS, YYNGEE. CDR3 length: 14 residues. J lost 7 bases, V lost 0 bases, and 3 bases had no gene match. CDR3 protein: CASSVELAGGEQYF. The CDR3 DNA follows: TGTGCCAGCAGCGTAGAGCTAGCGGGAGGTGAGCAGTACTTC. Looking up the rest from reference TRBV9 and TRBJ2-7 gives the full variable domain: DSGVTQTPKHLITATGQRVTLRCSPRSGDLSVYWYQQSLDQGLQFLIQYYNGEERAKGNILERFSAQQFPDLHSELNLSSLELGDSALYFCASSVELAGGEQYFGPGTRLTVT.

The chain employs TRBV4-1 and TRBJ2-5; D is ambiguous. This CDR3 comprises 11 residues. Trimming stripped 0 bases from V and 4 bases from J, with 0 bases between. CDR1 and CDR2 from the germline V gene are MGHRA and YSYEKL. CDR3 residues: CASSQEETQYF. CDR3 sequence (DNA): TGCGCCAGCAGCCAAGAAGAGACCCAGTACTTC.

This clone was seen only a few times. This chain links TRBV29-1 with TRBJ1-1, with D unclear. Deletions cut 7 bases from V and 1 base from J, with 10 bases between. CDR1 and CDR2 from the germline V gene are SQVTM and ANQGSEA. This CDR3 has 12 residues. This CDR3 is CSAGRENTEAFF. CDR3 sequence (DNA): TGCAGCGCTGGGAGGGAGAACACTGAAGCTTTCTTT.

This chain joins TRBV30 and TRBJ1-2; D is perhaps TRBD1 (5 bases). Trimming removed 3 bases at V and 2 bases at J, with 16 bases between. Looked up from germline, CDR1 is GTSNPN and CDR2 is SVGIG (reference sequence). The CDR3 covers 15 residues. CDR3 residues: CAWRNVPGTNYGYTF. CDR3 nucleotides: TGTGCCTGGAGGAATGTCCCAGGGACGAACTATGGCTACACCTTC.

This clone came up a few times. The rearrangement joins TRBV28 to TRBJ2-4; possible D gene TRBD1, 6 bases. This CDR3 spans 11 amino acids. Germline loops: CDR1 MDHEN, CDR2 SYDVKM. Trimming pared 5 bases from V and 8 bases from J, leaving 7 bases between. The DNA for the CDR3 is TGTGCCAGCAGTCGGACAGACATTCAGTACTTC. Amino acids: CASSRTDIQYF.

This clone has only a few counts. V usage is TRBV11-2 and J usage is TRBJ2-4, with D possibly matching TRBD2 (5 bases). V was cut by 10 bases and J by 0 bases, with 10 bases left in between. Germline assignment: CDR1 SGHAT and CDR2 FQNNGV. This CDR3 has 13 residues. This CDR3 reads CATERLAKNIQYF. The DNA for the CDR3 is TGTGCCACGGAGCGGCTAGCCAAAAACATTCAGTACTTC. Combining the CDR3 with reference TRBV11-2 and TRBJ2-4 gives the whole variable domain EAGVAQSPRYKIIEKRQSVAFWCNPISGHATLYWYQQILGQGPKLLIQFQNNGVVDDSQLPKDRFSAERLKGVDSTLKIQPAKLEDSAVYLCATERLAKNIQYFGAGTRLSVL.

In its sample, this clone was seen a few times. The genes are TRBV18 and TRBJ2-7, with D unresolved. V shed 6 bases and J shed 4 bases, with 13 bases lying between them. Germline assignment: CDR1 KGHSH and CDR2 LQKENI. The CDR3 is made up of 13 amino acids. The CDR3 loop is CASSEFSRYEQYF. The CDR3, as DNA: TGTGCCAGCTCCGAATTCAGCAGGTACGAGCAGTACTTC.

In this sample, this clone turned up a few times. This chain links TRBV29-1 with TRBJ2-7; tentatively, D is TRBD1 (5 bases). The CDR3 sequence is 13 residues long. Germline V gene sequence: CDR1 SQVTM, CDR2 ANQGSEA. Trimming left V 6 bases short and J 1 base short, with 13 bases between. The CDR3 coding sequence is TGCAGCGTCGTAAAACAGGTATCCTACGAGCAGTACTTC. As protein: CSVVKQVSYEQYF.

This chain joins TRBV5-6 and TRBJ1-4; the D gene is possibly TRBD1 (5 bases). The CDR3 loop spans 12 amino acids. Trimming stripped 4 bases from V and 13 bases from J, with 14 bases between. In germline, CDR1 is SGHDT, CDR2 YYEEEE. CDR3 in DNA: TGTGCCAGCAGCACAGGAGCAACGCGACTGTTTTTT. It specifies CASSTGATRLFF.

Only a few counts were recorded for this clone. The rearrangement joins TRBV29-1 to TRBJ2-7; 8 bases are shared with TRBD1. Trimming removed 7 bases from V and 4 bases from J; junction bases left unmatched: 9. The CDR3 contains 13 residues. Germline lookup yields CDR1 SQVTM and CDR2 ANQGSEA. CDR3 coding DNA: TGCAGCGCAGGCGGACAGGGCTTATACGAGCAGTACTTC. Residues: CSAGGQGLYEQYF.

This chain uses TRBV30 with TRBJ1-3; TRBD1 matches at 7 bases. The CDR3 runs 18 residues. V gave up 3 bases and J gave up 2 bases; unmatched junction bases: 16. Per germline, CDR1 GTSNPN and CDR2 SVGIG (reference sequence). The CDR3 spells CAWRPRRGHRNTGNTIYF. The CDR3 DNA follows: TGTGCCTGGAGACCTCGAAGGGGGCATAGAAACACTGGAAACACCATATATTTT.

The gene calls are TRBV18 and TRBJ2-5; D ambiguous. Germline-derived CDR1 and CDR2 are KGHSH and LQKENI. Between the trimmed V and J ends, which lost 2 bases and 0 bases, there was a span of 7 bases. CDR3 length: 14 amino acids. The CDR3 nucleotides are TGTGCCAGCTCACCAAATGAGCACCAAGAGACCCAGTACTTC. Translating gives CASSPNEHQETQYF.

This sequence joins TRBV9 and TRBJ2-3, with D unclear. Per the germline V gene, CDR1 is SGDLS and CDR2 is YYNGEE. The CDR3 totals 14 residues. V was cut by 1 base and J by 0 bases, with 6 bases left in between. The CDR3 DNA follows: TGTGCCAGCAGCGTAAGATCTAGCACAGATACGCAGTATTTT. Protein sequence: CASSVRSSTDTQYF.

The chain couples TRBV7-2 to TRBJ2-5, with D unclear. The V end lost 5 bases, the J end lost 5 bases, and 15 bases lay between the germline ends. The CDR3 has 14 amino acids. In germline, CDR1 is SGHTA, CDR2 FQGNSA. For the CDR3, the DNA is TGTGCCAGCAGCCCTCGTGCGTCTCGTGAGACCCAGTACTTC. Protein: CASSPRASRETQYF.

A single count supports this clone. V usage is TRBV5-1 and J usage is TRBJ2-3; weak D call: TRBD2 (5 bases). CDR1 SGHRS and CDR2 YFSETQ come from the germline V gene. The V gene lost 0 bases and the J gene lost 6 bases, with 17 bases spanning the gap. The CDR3 length is 16 residues. The CDR3 region is CASSLAPRQREDTQYF. For the CDR3, the DNA is TGCGCCAGCAGCTTGGCCCCCCGCCAAAGGGAGGATACGCAGTATTTT.

V usage is TRBV18 and J usage is TRBJ2-1; 8 bases agree with TRBD2. The CDR3 runs to 15 residues. Trimming took 3 bases from V and 7 from J; bases not matched to a gene: 8. CDR1 is KGHSH, CDR2 LQKENI, per germline. Here the CDR3 reads CASSPPTGGDNEQFF. In nucleotides, the CDR3 is TGTGCCAGCTCACCCCCTACGGGGGGGGATAATGAGCAGTTCTTC.

Only a few counts were recorded for this clone. The chain joins TRBV30 to TRBJ2-5, with 7 bases fitting TRBD2. Germline CDR1 and CDR2: GTSNPN and SVGIG (reference sequence). The CDR3 is made up of 12 amino acids. V lost 4 bases and J lost 2; bases outside the gene matches: 1. CDR3 region: CAWNSGQETQYF. CDR3 bases: TGTGCCTGGAATAGCGGGCAAGAGACCCAGTACTTC.

This clone has more than one count but fewer than ten. This chain links TRBV29-1 with TRBJ1-1; possibly TRBD1 for D (5 bases). Germline V gene data show CDR1 as SQVTM and CDR2 as ANQGSEA. CDR3 length: 14 residues. With 6 bases removed from V and 1 base from J, the gap between germline ends came to 15 bases. This CDR3 is CSVLPTGTNTEAFF. CDR3 nucleotides: TGCAGCGTGCTACCGACCGGGACGAACACTGAAGCTTTCTTT.